These 9 T cell receptor beta chains were sequenced from one sample in a study of blood T cells in healthy people across ages. A second roughly 7 to 11 cycle PCR used barcoded and J-beta primers. Via MiXCR, TCRdb re-called the 5' RACE reads, giving one row per CDR3 protein. Of about 600,000 distinct CDR3 sequences in the sample, roughly 43% were seen once. The sequenced sample consisted of blood. These receptors were taken from a man older than 75 in good health.

The rearrangement joins TRBV4-2 to TRBJ2-3; D is ambiguous. Trimming cost V 1 base and J 2 bases, with 4 bases left between them. This CDR3 is 13 amino acids long. Germline-derived CDR1 and CDR2 are LGHNA and YNFKEQ. DNA of the CDR3: TGTGCCAGCAGCCAAGGAACCACAGATACGCAGTATTTT. This encodes CASSQGTTDTQYF.

This chain's CDR3 is CASSQPGTGTGAFF. The CDR3 nucleotides read TGTGCCAGCAGCCAACCCGGGACAGGCACTGGGGCTTTCTTT. The chain couples TRBV3-1 to TRBJ1-1; 8 nucleotides line up with TRBD1. The junction had 10 bases not matched to a gene; V was cut back by 2 bases and J by 11 bases. This CDR3 contains 14 residues. The germline gives CDR1 LGHDT, CDR2 YNNKEL (reference sequence).

The rearrangement joins TRBV12-3 or TRBV12-4 to TRBJ2-1; TRBD1 might be the D (6 bases). Trimming stripped 5 bases from V and 8 bases from J, with 16 bases between. The CDR3 is made up of 14 amino acids. The CDR3 nucleotides read TGTGCCAGCAGTCCACCAACAGGGATCCATGAGCAGTTCTTC. Translated: CASSPPTGIHEQFF.

The rearrangement links TRBV29-1 to TRBJ2-1, with D maybe TRBD2 (6 bases). Germline CDR1 and CDR2: SQVTM and ANQGSEA. The V end was cut by 7 bases, the J end by 0 bases, with 13 bases between. The CDR3 covers 14 residues. The CDR3: CSELGGTSYNEQFF. The CDR3 DNA sequence: TGCAGCGAGTTGGGCGGGACCTCCTACAATGAGCAGTTCTTC.

J is TRBJ1-5 and V is TRBV10-3; weak D call: TRBD1 (5 bases). Germline assignment: CDR1 ENHRY and CDR2 SYGVKD. V was pared by 4 bases and J by 7 bases, with 17 bases between. The CDR3 is made up of 15 amino acids. The CDR3 loop is CAISGLAGPGQPQHF. DNA for the CDR3: TGTGCCATCAGTGGTTTGGCGGGACCCGGGCAGCCCCAGCATTTT.

The chain carries TRBV29-1 and TRBJ2-7; D possibly corresponds to TRBD1 (5 bases). Germline V CDR1 and CDR2: SQVTM, ANQGSEA. The V end was cut by 6 bases, the J end by 3 bases, with 12 bases between. This CDR3 is 12 amino acids long. In DNA, the CDR3 is TGCAGCGTCGGACACCTTGACTACGAGCAGTACTTC. It translates to CSVGHLDYEQYF.

This clonotype came up a few times. The rearrangement uses TRBV7-9 and TRBJ2-7, with D unresolved. The CDR3 has 14 residues. Germline CDR1 is SEHNR and CDR2 is FQNEAQ (reference sequence). The V and J ends lost 3 bases and 2 bases respectively, with 11 bases between them. CDR3 bases: TGTGCCAGCAGCTTCTATGGGGAACCCTACGAGCAGTACTTC. This codes for CASSFYGEPYEQYF. Full variable domain (remainder filled in from reference TRBV7-9 and TRBJ2-7): DTGVSQNPRHKITKRGQNVTFRCDPISEHNRLYWYRQTLGQGPEFLTYFQNEAQLEKSRLLSDRFSAERPKGSFSTLEIQRTEQGDSAMYLCASSFYGEPYEQYFGPGTRLTVT.

The chain employs TRBV12-3 or TRBV12-4 and TRBJ2-7; 12 bases are a match to TRBD1. V shed 5 bases and J 4 bases; nucleotides not matched to a gene: 12. This CDR3 is built from 17 residues. This CDR3 is CASSITSGTGGGYEQYF. DNA of the CDR3: TGTGCCAGCAGTATTACATCCGGGACAGGGGGCGGGTACGAGCAGTACTTC.

The chain has TRBV2 and TRBJ1-1, with D possibly TRBD1 on 5 matching bases. The CDR3 has 15 residues. Looked up from germline, CDR1 is SNHLY and CDR2 is FYNNEI. V lost 8 bases, J lost 1 base, and 17 bases lay in between. The CDR3 is CASETEKLRNTEAFF. The CDR3 bases are TGTGCCAGCGAGACAGAGAAACTAAGGAACACTGAAGCTTTCTTT.